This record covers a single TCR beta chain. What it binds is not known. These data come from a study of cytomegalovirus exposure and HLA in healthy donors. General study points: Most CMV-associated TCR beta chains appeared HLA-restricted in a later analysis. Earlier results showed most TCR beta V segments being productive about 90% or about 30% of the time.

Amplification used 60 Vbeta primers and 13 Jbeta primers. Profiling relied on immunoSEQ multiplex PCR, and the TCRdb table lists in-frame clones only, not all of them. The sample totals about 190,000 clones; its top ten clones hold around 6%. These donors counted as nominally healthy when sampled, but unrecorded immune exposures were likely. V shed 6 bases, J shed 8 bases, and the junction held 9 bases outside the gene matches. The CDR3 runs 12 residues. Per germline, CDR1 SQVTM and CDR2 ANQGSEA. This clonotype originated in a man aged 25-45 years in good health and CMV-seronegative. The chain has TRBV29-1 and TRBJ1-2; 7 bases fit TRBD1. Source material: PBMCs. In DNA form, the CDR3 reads TGCAGCGTCGCTCGACAGGGTACGGGCTACACCTTC. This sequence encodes CSVARQGTGYTF.